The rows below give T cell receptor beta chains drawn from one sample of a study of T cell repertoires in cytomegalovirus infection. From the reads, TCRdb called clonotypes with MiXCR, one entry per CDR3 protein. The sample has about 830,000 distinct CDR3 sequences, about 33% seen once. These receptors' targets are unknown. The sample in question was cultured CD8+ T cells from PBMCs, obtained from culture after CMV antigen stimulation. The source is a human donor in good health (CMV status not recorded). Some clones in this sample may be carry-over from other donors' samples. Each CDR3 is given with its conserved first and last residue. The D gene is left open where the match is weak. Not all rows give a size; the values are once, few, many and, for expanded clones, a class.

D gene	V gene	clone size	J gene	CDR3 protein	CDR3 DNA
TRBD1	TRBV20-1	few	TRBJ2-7	CSADNSLGTGVSYEQYF	TGCAGTGCTGACAACTCTTTGGGGACAGGGGTCTCCTACGAGCAGTACTTC
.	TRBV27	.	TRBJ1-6	CASSSDGVRVDNSPLHF	TGTGCCAGCAGTTCCGATGGGGTAAGAGTAGACAATTCACCCCTCCACTTT
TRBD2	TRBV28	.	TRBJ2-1	CASTPSGGAHEQFF	TGTGCCAGCACTCCCAGCGGGGGGGCGCATGAGCAGTTCTTC
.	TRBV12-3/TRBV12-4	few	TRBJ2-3	CASSSTVYLVDTQYF	TGTGCCAGCAGTTCGACAGTTTATCTTGTAGATACGCAGTATTTT
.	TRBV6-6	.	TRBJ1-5	CASSPDQTGTPTQPQHF	TGTGCCAGCAGTCCTGATCAGACAGGTACTCCAACTCAGCCCCAGCATTTT
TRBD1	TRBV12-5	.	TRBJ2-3	CASGLAVGQNSTDTQYF	TGTGCTAGTGGTTTGGCCGTGGGACAGAATAGCACAGATACGCAGTATTTT
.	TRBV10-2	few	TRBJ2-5	CASSIGAWETQYF	TGCGCCAGCAGTATAGGGGCCTGGGAGACCCAGTACTTT
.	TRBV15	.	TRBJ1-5	CATSLSRGVQPQHF	TGTGCCACCAGCCTATCCCGGGGGGTTCAGCCCCAGCATTTT
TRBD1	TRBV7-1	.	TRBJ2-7	CASSSFPLTRDRVYEQYF	TGTGCCAGCAGCTCCTTCCCCCTTACCCGGGACAGGGTCTACGAACAGTACTTC
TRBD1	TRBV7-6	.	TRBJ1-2	CANINTRTGPTNYGYTF	TGTGCCAACATCAACACCAGGACAGGGCCCACCAACTATGGCTACACCTTC
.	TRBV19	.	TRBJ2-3	CASSVGEGTDTQYF	TGTGCCAGTAGTGTAGGGGAAGGGACGGATACGCAGTATTTT
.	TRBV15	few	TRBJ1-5	CATSRGGGAGQPQHF	TGTGCCACCAGCAGAGGAGGCGGGGCGGGGCAGCCCCAGCATTTT
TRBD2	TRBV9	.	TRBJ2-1	CASSDRLAGGLYNEQFF	TGTGCCAGCAGCGATCGATTAGCGGGGGGGCTGTACAATGAGCAGTTCTTC
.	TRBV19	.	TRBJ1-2	CASTRRTEVNYGYTF	TGTGCCAGTACCAGACGGACAGAAGTTAACTATGGCTACACCTTC
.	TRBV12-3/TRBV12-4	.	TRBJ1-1	CASSYPWGRKTEAFF	TGTGCCAGCAGCTATCCATGGGGCCGTAAGACTGAAGCTTTCTTT
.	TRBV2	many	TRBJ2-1	CASKGSYNEQFF	TGTGCCAGCAAGGGATCTTACAATGAGCAGTTCTTC
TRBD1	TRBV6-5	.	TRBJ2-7	CASSSRQGSSYEQYF	TGTGCCAGCAGTTCCCGACAGGGGTCATCCTACGAGCAGTACTTC
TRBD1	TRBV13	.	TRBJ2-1	CASSGQGLHNEQFF	TGTGCCAGCAGCGGACAGGGGCTTCACAATGAGCAGTTCTTC
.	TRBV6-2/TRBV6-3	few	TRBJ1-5	CASSTAGYNQPQHF	TGTGCCAGCAGTACAGCGGGTTACAATCAGCCCCAGCATTTT
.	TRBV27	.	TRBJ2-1	CASTLRWGASYNEQFF	TGTGCCAGCACCTTAAGGTGGGGGGCCTCCTACAATGAGCAGTTCTTC
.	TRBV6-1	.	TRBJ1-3	CASSEVVSGNTIYF	TGTGCCAGCAGTGAAGTGGTCTCTGGAAACACCATATATTTT
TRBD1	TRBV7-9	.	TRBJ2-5	CASSSDRVQETQYF	TGTGCCAGCAGCTCTGACAGGGTTCAAGAGACCCAGTACTTC
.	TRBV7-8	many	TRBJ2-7	CASSFPTELTNSYEQYF	TGTGCCAGCAGCTTCCCGACAGAGCTTACTAACTCCTACGAGCAGTACTTC
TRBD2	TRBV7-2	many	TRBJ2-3	CASSLNPGLVVDTQYF	TGTGCCAGCAGCTTAAACCCTGGACTAGTGGTAGATACGCAGTATTTT
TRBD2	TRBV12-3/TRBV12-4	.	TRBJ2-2	CASSRRGTSGGELFF	TGTGCCAGCAGTCGCCGCGGGACTAGCGGGGGAGAGCTGTTTTTT
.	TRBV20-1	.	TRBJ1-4	CSASRSSQGHGNEKLFF	TGCAGTGCTAGCCGATCCTCTCAGGGCCATGGGAATGAAAAACTGTTTTTT
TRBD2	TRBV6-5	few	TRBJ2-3	CASSYELAGGTDTQYF	TGTGCCAGCAGTTACGAACTAGCGGGAGGCACAGATACGCAGTATTTT
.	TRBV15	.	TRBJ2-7	CATRGGPVNNYEQYF	TGTGCCACCAGAGGGGGGCCCGTCAACAACTACGAGCAGTACTTC
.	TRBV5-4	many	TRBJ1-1	CASSSDGLEAFF	TGTGCCAGCAGCTCTGACGGACTCGAAGCTTTCTTT
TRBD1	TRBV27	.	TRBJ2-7	CASGRDSEQYF	TGTGCCAGCGGCCGGGACAGCGAGCAGTACTTC
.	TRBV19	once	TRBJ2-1	CASTTHNEQFF	TGTGCCAGTACTACCCACAATGAGCAGTTCTTC
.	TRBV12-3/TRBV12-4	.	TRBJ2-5	CASSLGPRVVETQYF	TGTGCCAGCAGTTTGGGGCCCAGGGTGGTTGAGACCCAGTACTTC
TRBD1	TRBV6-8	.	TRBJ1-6	CASSLQGGYNSPLHF	TGTGCCAGCAGCCTACAGGGGGGCTATAATTCACCCCTCCACTTT
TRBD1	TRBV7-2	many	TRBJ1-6	CASSEDRVNSPLHF	TGTGCCAGCAGCGAGGACAGGGTTAATTCACCCCTCCACTTT
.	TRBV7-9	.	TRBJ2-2	CASSLVQTELELFF	TGTGCCAGCAGCTTAGTGCAGACGGAATTGGAGCTGTTTTTT
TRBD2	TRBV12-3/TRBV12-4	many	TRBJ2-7	CAREISGGPPLQSYEQYF	TGTGCCAGGGAGATAAGCGGGGGGCCCCCCCTCCAATCCTACGAGCAGTACTTC
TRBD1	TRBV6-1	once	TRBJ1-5	CASSEAGGAGNQPQHF	TGTGCCAGCAGTGAAGCAGGGGGCGCGGGCAATCAGCCCCAGCATTTT
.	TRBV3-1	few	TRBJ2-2	CASSHVYGGTGELFF	TGTGCCAGCAGCCACGTTTACGGGGGCACCGGGGAGCTGTTTTTT
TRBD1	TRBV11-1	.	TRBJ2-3	CASSSKDRRPDTQYF	TGTGCCAGCAGCTCAAAGGACAGGCGACCAGATACGCAGTATTTT
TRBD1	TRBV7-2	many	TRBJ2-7	CASSLASTGLGYEQYF	TGTGCCAGCAGCTTAGCTTCGACAGGGTTAGGCTACGAGCAGTACTTC
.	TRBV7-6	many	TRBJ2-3	CASRQLTRGATDTQYF	TGTGCCAGCAGGCAACTTACGAGGGGGGCTACAGATACGCAGTATTTT
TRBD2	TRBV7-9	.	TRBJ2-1	CASSLGSSGGAWNEQFF	TGTGCCAGCAGCTTAGGTTCTAGCGGGGGGGCCTGGAATGAGCAGTTCTTC
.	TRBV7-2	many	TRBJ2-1	CASSLVLDMMTYNEQFF	TGTGCCAGCAGCTTAGTTTTAGATATGATGACCTACAATGAGCAGTTCTTC
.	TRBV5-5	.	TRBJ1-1	CASRSMGADTEAFF	TGTGCCAGCAGGTCGATGGGGGCTGACACTGAAGCTTTCTTT
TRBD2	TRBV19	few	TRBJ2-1	CATERGPSYNEQFF	TGTGCCACCGAGCGGGGGCCTTCCTACAATGAGCAGTTCTTC
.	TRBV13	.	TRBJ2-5	CASSSKEPTQQETQYF	TGTGCCAGCAGCTCGAAGGAGCCCACCCAGCAAGAGACCCAGTACTTC
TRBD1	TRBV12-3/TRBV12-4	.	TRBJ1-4	CASSATGGESEKLFF	TGTGCCAGCAGTGCCACAGGGGGCGAGAGTGAAAAACTGTTTTTT
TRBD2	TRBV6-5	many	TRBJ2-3	CASSYDPRLAGTDTQYF	TGTGCCAGCAGTTACGATCCGCGACTAGCGGGGACAGATACGCAGTATTTT
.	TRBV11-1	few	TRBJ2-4	CASSLAGPEDIQYF	TGTGCCAGCAGCTTAGCAGGCCCCGAGGACATTCAGTACTTC
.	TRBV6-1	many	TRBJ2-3	CASSGGYELSDTQYF	TGTGCCAGCAGTGGAGGGTACGAACTCTCAGATACGCAGTATTTT
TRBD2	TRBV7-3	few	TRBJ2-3	CASSPGTSGRDTQYF	TGTGCCAGCAGCCCCGGGACTAGCGGGAGAGATACGCAGTATTTT